This T cell receptor (beta chain) was identified during a study of blood T cell repertoires in COVID-19 (TCRdb year 2020). About the study as a whole: Samples covering the acute and convalescent phases of COVID-19 were provided by collaborators in the United States, Italy and Spain. Samples were obtained from the ongoing ImmuneRACE study (first 160 participants) and from about 1,300 subjects provided by 6 global collaborators. The dataset comprised deeply sampled blood TCRbeta repertoires from subjects exposed to, actively infected with, or recovered from COVID-19. Where available, HLA class I and class II types were taken from metadata supplied by the sample provider and were not determined by assay-based typing. A de-identified subject ID, COVID-19 status, age in years and sex were almost always included in the sample metadata. A freely available public database, intended as a resource for researchers studying the immune response to SARS-CoV-2, is where the repertoires were released. The material from the prospective study consisted of cDNA or gDNA derived from T cells, B-cell-depleted T cells, or PBMCs.

Each collaborating institution followed its own protocols to collect whole blood in K2EDTA tubes. For TCRbeta analysis, collaborators shipped samples in one of three forms: frozen whole blood, isolated PBMCs, or DNA extracted from either of those sample types. The immunoSEQ Assay, a bias-controlled multiplex PCR, was used to amplify TCRbeta CDR3 regions from genomic DNA. From the authors' description of their analysis: Within the assay, amplification of reference gene primers was used to estimate how many nucleated cells each sample contained. To quantify the absolute abundance of each unique TCRbeta CDR3 rearrangement, sequence reads were collapsed and filtered. For each sample, productive Simpson clonality was calculated by taking the square root of Simpson's diversity index across productive rearrangements. The table was pulled from immuneACCESS by TCRdb, which kept in-frame rearrangements only. Such tables lose some clones; where checked, under half of the loss comes from unresolved V genes, and the rest has no known cause. V and J calls and clone size are given by that table; D and trimming were obtained from the DNA. The table for this sample lists 130,000 or so clones; roughly nine tenths of them were counted only once. The ten largest clones represent around 30% of the sample.

From its cysteine to its phenylalanine, the CDR3 spans 16 amino acids. The CDR3 DNA has 48 bases and is translated from base 1. V trim: 4 bases; J trim: 0 bases; unmatched bases: 8. CDR1 and CDR2 (MNHEY, SMNVEV) derive from the germline V gene (reference sequence). The paper's findings and limits, for the study overall: The amount of clinical and demographic metadata varied by source and participant and was provided uncurated.

Note on this clone: No antigen is known for it. Per-base qualities were not stored, and no clone one base away is much larger.

The TCR originated in a man in his sixties or seventies with active or convalescent COVID-19. The sequence joins TRBV27 to TRBJ1-2, with 7 junctional bases fitting TRBD1. The specimen was peripheral blood. The CDR3 reads as follows: CASSSFPGQPNYGYTF. The nucleotides read TGTGCCAGCAGTTCCTTTCCGGGACAGCCTAACTATGGCTACACCTTC.